Here is one T cell receptor beta chain with its context. Its antigen is unknown. Assay: immunoSEQ multiplex PCR; the TCRdb copy retains only in-frame clones and omits some. The sample has roughly 220,000 clones, roughly 88% seen once; the top ten hold around 15%. Germline-derived CDR1 and CDR2 are SNHLY and FYNNEI. V was clipped by 6 bases and J by 7 bases, with 15 bases between them. The CDR3 length is 14 residues. The data belong to a study of cytomegalovirus exposure and HLA in healthy donors. Study-level findings and limits: Despite most TCR sequences being rare, some public TCRs occurred in many donors.

This receptor was identified in a woman in her 30s in good health and CMV-seropositive. V is TRBV2 and J is TRBJ1-4, with D perhaps TRBD1 (5 bases). The specimen sequenced was PBMCs. The CDR3 region has the DNA TGTGCCAGCAGATGGGACTCCCCGGGTGAAAAACTGTTTTTT. It specifies CASRWDSPGEKLFF.